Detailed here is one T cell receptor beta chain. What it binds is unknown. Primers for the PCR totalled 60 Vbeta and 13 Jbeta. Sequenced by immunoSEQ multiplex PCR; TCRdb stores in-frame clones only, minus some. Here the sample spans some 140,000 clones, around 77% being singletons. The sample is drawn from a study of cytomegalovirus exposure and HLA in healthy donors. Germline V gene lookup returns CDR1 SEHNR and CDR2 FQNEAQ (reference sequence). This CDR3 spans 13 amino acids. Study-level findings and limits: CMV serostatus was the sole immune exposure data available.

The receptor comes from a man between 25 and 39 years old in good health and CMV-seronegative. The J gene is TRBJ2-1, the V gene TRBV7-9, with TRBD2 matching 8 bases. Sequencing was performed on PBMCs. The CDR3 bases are TGTGTCACAACGGGACTAGGGTACAATGAGCAGTTCTTC. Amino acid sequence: CVTTGLGYNEQFF.